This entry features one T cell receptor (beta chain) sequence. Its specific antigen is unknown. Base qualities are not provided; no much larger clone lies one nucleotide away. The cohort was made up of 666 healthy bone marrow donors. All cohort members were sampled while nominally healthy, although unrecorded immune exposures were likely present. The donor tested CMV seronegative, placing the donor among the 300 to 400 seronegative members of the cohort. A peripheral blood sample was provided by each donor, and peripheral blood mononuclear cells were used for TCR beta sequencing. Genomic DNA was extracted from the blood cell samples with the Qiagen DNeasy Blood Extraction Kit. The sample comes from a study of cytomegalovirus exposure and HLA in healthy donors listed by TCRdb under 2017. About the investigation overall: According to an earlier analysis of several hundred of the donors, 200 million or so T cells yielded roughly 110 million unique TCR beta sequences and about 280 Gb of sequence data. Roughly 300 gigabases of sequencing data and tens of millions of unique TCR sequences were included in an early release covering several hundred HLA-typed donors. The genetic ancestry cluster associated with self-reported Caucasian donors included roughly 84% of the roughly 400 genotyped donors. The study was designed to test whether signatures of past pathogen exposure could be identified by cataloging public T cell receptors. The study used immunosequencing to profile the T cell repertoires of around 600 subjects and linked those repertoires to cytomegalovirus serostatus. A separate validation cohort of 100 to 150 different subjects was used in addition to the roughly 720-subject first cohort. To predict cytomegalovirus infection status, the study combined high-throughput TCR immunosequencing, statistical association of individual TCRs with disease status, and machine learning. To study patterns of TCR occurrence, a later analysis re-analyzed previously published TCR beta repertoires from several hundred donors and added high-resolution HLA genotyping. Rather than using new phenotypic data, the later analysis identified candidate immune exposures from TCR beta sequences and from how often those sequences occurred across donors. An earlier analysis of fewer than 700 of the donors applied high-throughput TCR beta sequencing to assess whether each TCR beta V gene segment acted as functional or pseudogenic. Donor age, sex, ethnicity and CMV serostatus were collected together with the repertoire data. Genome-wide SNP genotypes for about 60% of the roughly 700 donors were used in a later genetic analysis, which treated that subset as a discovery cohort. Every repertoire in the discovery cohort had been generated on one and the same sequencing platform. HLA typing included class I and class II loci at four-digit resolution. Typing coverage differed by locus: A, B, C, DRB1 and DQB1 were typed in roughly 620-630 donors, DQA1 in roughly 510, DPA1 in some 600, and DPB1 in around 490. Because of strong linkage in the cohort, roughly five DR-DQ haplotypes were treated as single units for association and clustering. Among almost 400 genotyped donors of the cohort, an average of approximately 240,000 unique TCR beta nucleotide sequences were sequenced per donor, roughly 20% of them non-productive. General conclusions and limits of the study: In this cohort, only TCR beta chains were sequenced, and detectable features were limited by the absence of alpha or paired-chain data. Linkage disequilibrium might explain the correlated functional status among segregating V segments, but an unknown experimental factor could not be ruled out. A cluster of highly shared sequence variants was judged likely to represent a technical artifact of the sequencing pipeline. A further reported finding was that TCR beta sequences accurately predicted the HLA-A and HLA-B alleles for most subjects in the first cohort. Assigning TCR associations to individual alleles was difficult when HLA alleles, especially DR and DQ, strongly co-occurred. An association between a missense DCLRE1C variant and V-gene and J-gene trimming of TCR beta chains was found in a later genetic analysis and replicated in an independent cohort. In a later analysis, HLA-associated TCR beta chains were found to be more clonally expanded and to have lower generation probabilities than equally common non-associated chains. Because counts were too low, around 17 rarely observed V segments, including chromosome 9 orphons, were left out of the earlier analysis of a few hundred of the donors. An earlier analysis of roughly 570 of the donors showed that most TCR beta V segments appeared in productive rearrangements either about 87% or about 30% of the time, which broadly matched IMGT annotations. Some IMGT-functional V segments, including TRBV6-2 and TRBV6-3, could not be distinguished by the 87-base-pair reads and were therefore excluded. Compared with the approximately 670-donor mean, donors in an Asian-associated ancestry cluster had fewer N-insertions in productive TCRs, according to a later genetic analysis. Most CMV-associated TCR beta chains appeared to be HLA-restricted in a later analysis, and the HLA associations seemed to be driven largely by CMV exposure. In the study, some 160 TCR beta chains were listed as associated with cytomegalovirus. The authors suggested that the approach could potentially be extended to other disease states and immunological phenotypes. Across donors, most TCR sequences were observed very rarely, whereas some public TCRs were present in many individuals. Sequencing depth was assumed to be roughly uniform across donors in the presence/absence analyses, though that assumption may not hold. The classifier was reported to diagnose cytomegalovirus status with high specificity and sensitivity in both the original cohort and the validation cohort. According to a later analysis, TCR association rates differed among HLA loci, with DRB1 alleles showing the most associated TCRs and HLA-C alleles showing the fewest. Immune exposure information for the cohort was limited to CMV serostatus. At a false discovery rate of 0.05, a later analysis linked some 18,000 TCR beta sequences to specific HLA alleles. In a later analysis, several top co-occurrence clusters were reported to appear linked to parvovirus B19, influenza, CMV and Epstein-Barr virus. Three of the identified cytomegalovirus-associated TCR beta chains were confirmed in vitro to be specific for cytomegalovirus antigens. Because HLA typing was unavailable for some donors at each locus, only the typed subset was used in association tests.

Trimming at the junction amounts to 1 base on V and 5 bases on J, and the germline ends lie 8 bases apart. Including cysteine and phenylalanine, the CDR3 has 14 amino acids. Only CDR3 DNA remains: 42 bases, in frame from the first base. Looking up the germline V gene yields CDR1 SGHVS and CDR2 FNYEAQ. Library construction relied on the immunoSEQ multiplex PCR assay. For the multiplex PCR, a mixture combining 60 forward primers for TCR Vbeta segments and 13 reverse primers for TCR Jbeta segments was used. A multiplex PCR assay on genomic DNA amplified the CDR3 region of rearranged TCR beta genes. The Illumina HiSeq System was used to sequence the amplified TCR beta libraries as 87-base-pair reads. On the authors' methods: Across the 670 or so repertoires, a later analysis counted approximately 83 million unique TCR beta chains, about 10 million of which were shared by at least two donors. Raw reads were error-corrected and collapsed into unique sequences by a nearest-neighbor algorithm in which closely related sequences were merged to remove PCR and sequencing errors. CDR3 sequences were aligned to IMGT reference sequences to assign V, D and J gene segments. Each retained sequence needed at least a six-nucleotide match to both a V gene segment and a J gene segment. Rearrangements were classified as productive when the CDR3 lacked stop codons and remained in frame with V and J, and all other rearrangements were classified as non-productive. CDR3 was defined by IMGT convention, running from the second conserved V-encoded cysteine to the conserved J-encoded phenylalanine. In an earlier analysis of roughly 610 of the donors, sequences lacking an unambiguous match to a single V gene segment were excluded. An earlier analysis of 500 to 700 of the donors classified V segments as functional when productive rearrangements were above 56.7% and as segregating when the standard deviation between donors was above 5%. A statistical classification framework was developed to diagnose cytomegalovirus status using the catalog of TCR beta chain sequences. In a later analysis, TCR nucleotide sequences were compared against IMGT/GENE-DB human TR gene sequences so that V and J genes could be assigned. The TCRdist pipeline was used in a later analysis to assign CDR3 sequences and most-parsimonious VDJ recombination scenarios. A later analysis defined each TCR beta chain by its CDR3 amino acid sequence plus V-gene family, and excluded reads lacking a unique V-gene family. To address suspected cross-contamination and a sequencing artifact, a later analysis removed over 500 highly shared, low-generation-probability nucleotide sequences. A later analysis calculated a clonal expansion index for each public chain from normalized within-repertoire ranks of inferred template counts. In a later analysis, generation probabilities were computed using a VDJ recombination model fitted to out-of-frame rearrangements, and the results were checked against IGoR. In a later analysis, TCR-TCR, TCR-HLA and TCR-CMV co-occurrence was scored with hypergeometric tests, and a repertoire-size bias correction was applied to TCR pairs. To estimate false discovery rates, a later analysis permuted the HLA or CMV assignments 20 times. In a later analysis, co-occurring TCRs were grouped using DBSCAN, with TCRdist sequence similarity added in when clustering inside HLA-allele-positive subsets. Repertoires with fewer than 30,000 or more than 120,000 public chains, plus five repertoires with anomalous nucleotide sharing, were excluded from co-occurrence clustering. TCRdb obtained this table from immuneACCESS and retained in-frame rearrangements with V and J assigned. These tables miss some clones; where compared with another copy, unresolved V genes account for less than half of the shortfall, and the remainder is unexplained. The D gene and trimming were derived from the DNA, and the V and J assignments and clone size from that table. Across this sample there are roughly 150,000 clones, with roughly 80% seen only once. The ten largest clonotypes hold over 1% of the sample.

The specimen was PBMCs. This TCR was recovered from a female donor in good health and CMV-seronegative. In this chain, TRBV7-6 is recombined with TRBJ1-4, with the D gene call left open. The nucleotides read TGTGCCAGCAGCTTAGGGAGGCTGAATGAAAAACTGTTTTTT. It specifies CASSLGRLNEKLFF. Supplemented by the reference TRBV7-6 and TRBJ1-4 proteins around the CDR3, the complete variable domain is GAGVSQSPRYKVTKRGQDVALRCDPISGHVSLYWYRQALGQGPEFLTYFNYEAQQDKSGLPNDRFSAERPEGSISTLTIQRTEQRDSAMYRCASSLGRLNEKLFFGSGTQLSVL.